This T cell receptor beta chain was profiled in a study of blood T cell repertoires in COVID-19. Study information: T cells, B-cell-depleted T cells, or PBMCs supplied cDNA or gDNA.

V lost 3 bases, J lost 0 bases, and 11 bases lay in between. CDR1 and CDR2 (germline): KGHDR, SFDVKD. This CDR3 contains 16 residues. The table came from immunoSEQ multiplex PCR; TCRdb's copy has only in-frame clones and leaves some out. This sample has some 150,000 clones, with 75% to 85% found just once. The genes are TRBV24-1 and TRBJ2-1; D is undetermined. The sequencing input was peripheral blood. This TCR was recovered from a human donor with acute or convalescent COVID-19. The donor label of this sample is uncertain. The DNA for the CDR3 is TGTGCCACCAGTGATCCTTCCACGAGCTCCTACAATGAGCAGTTCTTC. Translated: CATSDPSTSSYNEQFF.